This TCR beta chain was identified during a study of OX40 agonist ivuxolimab in advanced cancers. In the study overall: Partial responses were achieved by three patients: one hepatocellular carcinoma, two cutaneous melanoma. Study-level results: In the 0.1 to 3.0 mg/kg range, CD4+ and CD8+ blood T cells had expanded clonally by week 6. Clonal expansion was among the lowest in partial responders at 0.1-3.0 mg/kg, especially CD8+.

Using immunoSEQ multiplex PCR, the repertoire was profiled, and TCRdb retains in-frame clones only, with some absent. The sample shows tens of thousands of clones, roughly 87% of them seen only once. In the case of this clone: Its antigen is unidentified.

Germline lookup yields CDR1 MNHEY and CDR2 SMNVEV (reference sequence). The CDR3 loop spans 13 amino acids. Trimming shortened V by 5 bases and J by 4 bases, and 11 bases separated the two germline ends. The V call is TRBV27, the J call TRBJ1-2; no clear D gene. This TCR was recovered from an adult with an advanced solid tumor such as melanoma, head and neck, liver or kidney cancer. The specimen was CD4+ or CD8+ T cells sorted from blood, collected in a trial of the OX40 agonist ivuxolimab. CDR3: CASSPSGFYGYTF. In nucleotides, the CDR3 is TGTGCCAGCAGTCCGTCGGGGTTCTATGGCTACACCTTC.